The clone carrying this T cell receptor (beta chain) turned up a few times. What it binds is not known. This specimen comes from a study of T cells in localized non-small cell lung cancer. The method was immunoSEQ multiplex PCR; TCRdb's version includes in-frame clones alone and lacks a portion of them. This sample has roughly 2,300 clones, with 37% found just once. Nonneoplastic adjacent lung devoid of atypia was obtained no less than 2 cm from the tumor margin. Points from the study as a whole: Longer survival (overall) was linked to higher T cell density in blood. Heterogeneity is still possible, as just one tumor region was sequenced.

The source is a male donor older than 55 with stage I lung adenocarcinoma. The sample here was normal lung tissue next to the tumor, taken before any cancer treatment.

CDR3 DNA sequence: TGTGCCAGCAGTTTAAGGACCTCGGGGGAGCAGTACTTC. Translated: CASSLRTSGEQYF. V gene TRBV28 combines with J gene TRBJ2-7, with D perhaps TRBD2 (5 bases). This CDR3 is 13 amino acids long. Trimming removed 2 bases from V and 7 bases from J, with 12 bases in between. The germline V gene has CDR1 MDHEN and CDR2 SYDVKM.